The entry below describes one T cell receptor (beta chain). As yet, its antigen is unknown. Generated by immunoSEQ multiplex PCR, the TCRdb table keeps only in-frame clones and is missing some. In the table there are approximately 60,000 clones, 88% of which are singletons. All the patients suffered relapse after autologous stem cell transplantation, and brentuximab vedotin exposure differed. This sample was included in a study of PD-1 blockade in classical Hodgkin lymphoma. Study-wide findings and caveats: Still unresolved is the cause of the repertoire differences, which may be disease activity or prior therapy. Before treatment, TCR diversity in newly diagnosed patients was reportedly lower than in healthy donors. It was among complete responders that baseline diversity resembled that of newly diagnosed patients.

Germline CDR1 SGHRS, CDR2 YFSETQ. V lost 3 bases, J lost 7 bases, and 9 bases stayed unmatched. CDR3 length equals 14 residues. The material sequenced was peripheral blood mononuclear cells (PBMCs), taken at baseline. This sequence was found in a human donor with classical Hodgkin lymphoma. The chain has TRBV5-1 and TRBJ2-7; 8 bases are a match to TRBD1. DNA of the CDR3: TGCGCCAGCAGCTCCGGACAGGGTGGGGTGGAGCAGTACTTC. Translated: CASSSGQGGVEQYF.